The 24 T cell receptor beta chains listed next were all sequenced from one sample in a study of response to subunit inactivated influenza vaccine. One entry per CDR3 protein results from TCRdb running MiXCR on the RT-PCR reads. The table has 400,000 to 650,000 distinct CDR3 sequences, around 7.9% seen once. This material consisted of PBMCs from blood, taken less than 30 months after vaccination. The receptors derive from a man between 50 and 69 years old who received an inactivated influenza vaccine.

The table lists this clonotype with a few counts. The V call is TRBV30, the J call TRBJ2-5; D gene unclear. The germline V gene has CDR1 GTSNPN and CDR2 SVGIG (reference sequence). The CDR3 has 14 amino acids. V lost 0 bases and J lost 2, with 10 bases in between. CDR3 loop: CAWSVLGLQETQYF. For the CDR3, the DNA is TGTGCCTGGAGTGTACTCGGCCTGCAAGAGACCCAGTACTTC. Filled out from reference TRBV30 and TRBJ2-5, the complete variable domain reads SQTIHQWPATLVQPVGSPLSLECTVEGTSNPNLYWYRQAAGRGLQLLFYSVGIGQISSEVPQNLSASRPQDRQFILSSKKLLLSDSGFYLCAWSVLGLQETQYFGPGTRLLVL.

This clonotype was found many times. The chain employs TRBV19 and TRBJ1-1; D gene ambiguous. The V end lost 4 bases, the J end lost 3 bases, and 9 bases lay between the germline ends. The CDR3 runs to 13 residues. Germline V gene data show CDR1 as LNHDA and CDR2 as SQIVND (reference sequence). The CDR3 here is CASSNYGDTEAFF. DNA for the CDR3: TGTGCCAGTAGTAACTATGGGGACACTGAAGCTTTCTTT.

The chain employs TRBV6-5 and TRBJ2-7, with 13 bases lining up with TRBD2. Germline V gene sequence: CDR1 MNHEY, CDR2 SVGAGI. J gave up 0 bases and V 0 bases, and 2 bases lay outside the gene matches. The CDR3 is made up of 17 amino acids. CDR3 sequence reads: CASSYSWTSGSSYEQYF. In nucleotides, the CDR3 is TGTGCCAGCAGTTACTCCTGGACTAGCGGGAGCTCCTACGAGCAGTACTTC.

Ten or more counts support this clonotype. This chain connects TRBV29-1 to TRBJ1-5; the D gene is possibly TRBD1 (5 bases). Trimming took 4 bases from V and 5 from J, leaving 12 bases between them. Germline loops: CDR1 SQVTM, CDR2 ANQGSEA. The CDR3 consists of 13 residues. The CDR3 nucleotides read TGCAGCGTTGTAATCCCGGGGGATCAGCCCCAGCATTTT. This translates into CSVVIPGDQPQHF.

This clonotype was observed a handful of times. This chain links TRBV7-9 with TRBJ1-5, with a tentative D call TRBD1 (6 bases). This CDR3 region has 14 residues. V lost 6 bases and J 1 base, leaving 10 bases between the germline ends. Germline CDR1 SEHNR, CDR2 FQNEAQ (reference sequence). CDR3 nucleotides: TGTGCCAGCAGTACAGGGTCCAGCAATCAGCCCCAGCATTTT. It yields the protein CASSTGSSNQPQHF.

The chain employs TRBV15 and TRBJ2-1, with 9 bases fitting TRBD2. V trimming: 3 bases; J trimming: 3 bases; junction bases outside the gene matches: 15. The CDR3 extends over 19 amino acids. Germline V gene lookup returns CDR1 LNHNV and CDR2 YYDKDF (reference sequence). In DNA, the CDR3 is TGTGCCACCAGCAGTTTCGGTAGCGGGAGTAGCGGGGGCTACAATGAGCAGTTCTTC. This translates into CATSSFGSGSSGGYNEQFF.

Only a few counts were recorded for this clonotype. The gene calls are TRBV5-6 and TRBJ1-2; D remains ambiguous. V lost 4 bases and J 5 bases, leaving 12 bases between the germline ends. The CDR3 extends over 13 amino acids. Germline CDR1 is SGHDT and CDR2 is YYEEEE. The CDR3 loop is CASSLQLQYGYTF. The CDR3 coding sequence is TGTGCCAGCAGCCTGCAACTCCAATATGGCTACACCTTC.

V is TRBV6-1 and J is TRBJ2-6; D perhaps matches TRBD2 (5 bases). CDR1 and CDR2 (germline): MNHNS, SASEGT. With 5 bases removed from V and 1 base from J, the gap between germline ends came to 9 bases. CDR3 length: 15 residues. For the CDR3, the DNA is TGTGCCAGCAGTAAAGGACTTTCTGGGGCCAACGTCCTGACTTTC. It is translated as CASSKGLSGANVLTF.

This chain connects TRBV6-1 to TRBJ2-2; either TRBD1 or TRBD2 may fit D (5 bases each). V was cut by 6 bases and J by 3 bases, with 14 bases left in between. Germline assignment: CDR1 MNHNS and CDR2 SASEGT. CDR3 size: 15 residues. For the CDR3, the DNA is TGTGCCAGCAGCCGGATGGTGGGGGACACCGGGGAGCTGTTTTTT. Its translation: CASSRMVGDTGELFF.

This clonotype has a handful of counts. One end of the junction is discordant with germline, which a read error may explain. The chain employs TRBV3-1 and TRBJ1-1; the D is unclear. The germline V gene encodes CDR1 LGHDT and CDR2 YNNKEL (reference sequence). The CDR3 has 17 amino acids. The CDR3: CASSEEGSPGSNTEAFF. CDR3 DNA: TGTGCCAGCAGCGAAGAAGGGAGTCCGGGTTCGAACACTGAAGCTTTCTTT.

This clonotype was observed a handful of times. The chain couples TRBV29-1 to TRBJ1-4; D is unclear. Trimming shortened V by 0 bases and J by 8 bases, and 10 bases separated the two germline ends. Germline assignment: CDR1 SQVTM and CDR2 ANQGSEA. This CDR3 has 13 residues. CDR3 loop: CSVEESRGEKLFF. The CDR3 DNA follows: TGCAGCGTTGAAGAATCGAGAGGAGAAAAACTGTTTTTT.

This clonotype occurred many times. The genes are TRBV27 and TRBJ2-3; 7 nucleotides match TRBD2. This CDR3 region has 17 residues. J lost 1 base, V lost 0 bases, and 7 bases had no gene match. CDR1 is MNHEY and CDR2 is SMNVEV in the germline V gene (reference sequence). CDR3 in DNA: TGTGCCAGCAGTTTATCGTGGCGGGAGAGGGGCACAGATACGCAGTATTTT. It codes for CASSLSWRERGTDTQYF.

Ten or more counts support this clonotype. This sequence joins TRBV7-9 and TRBJ2-7; TRBD2 matches at 7 bases. This CDR3 is 15 amino acids long. The germline V gene has CDR1 SEHNR and CDR2 FQNEAQ (reference sequence). With V trimmed by 1 base and J by 6 bases, 9 bases remained unmatched. CDR3 in DNA: TGTGCCAGCAGCTTAGAGTTGGGGGGGGTTCGCGAGCAGTACTTC. Amino acids: CASSLELGGVREQYF.

The table lists this clonotype with a few counts. The rearrangement links TRBV20-1 to TRBJ2-1, with 10 bases aligning to TRBD2. The CDR3 loop spans 16 amino acids. The germline gives CDR1 DFQATT, CDR2 SNEGSKA (reference sequence). After removal of 5 bases from V and 6 bases from J, the junction contained 13 bases not matched to a gene. The CDR3 region is CSARRGLAGASNEQFF. The DNA of the CDR3 is TGCAGTGCTCGTAGGGGGCTAGCGGGAGCCTCCAATGAGCAGTTCTTC.

This clonotype was recorded at least ten times. The chain combines TRBV5-1 with TRBJ2-2, with 8 bases aligning to TRBD1. CDR1 and CDR2 (germline): SGHRS, YFSETQ. V was clipped by 6 bases and J by 5 bases; unmatched bases: 9. The CDR3 extends over 15 amino acids. The CDR3 DNA reads TGCGCCAGCACCCCGGGACAGGTCCGGACCGGGGAGCTGTTTTTT. It yields the protein CASTPGQVRTGELFF.

The rearrangement uses TRBV7-2 and TRBJ1-2, with 8 positions matching TRBD1. J lost 2 bases, V lost 4 bases, and 6 bases had no gene match. The CDR3 runs to 15 residues. Looked up from germline, CDR1 is SGHTA and CDR2 is FQGNSA. The CDR3 sequence: CASSSPRTGNYGYTF. The CDR3 DNA follows: TGTGCCAGCAGCTCCCCCCGGACAGGGAACTATGGCTACACCTTC.

This chain joins TRBV7-8 and TRBJ2-2; D may match TRBD1 or TRBD2 (5 bases each). V lost 3 bases to trimming and J lost 7 bases, with 12 bases between them. Looked up from germline, CDR1 is SGHVS and CDR2 is FQNEAQ. This CDR3 has 14 amino acids. CDR3 in DNA: TGTGCCAGCAGCTTGGGACCCGCGGGCGGGGAGCTGTTTTTT. This codes for CASSLGPAGGELFF.

The genes are TRBV4-1 and TRBJ1-5, with D uncertain. CDR3 size: 14 residues. V shed 4 bases and J shed 7 bases, with 14 bases lying between them. Per the germline V gene, CDR1 is MGHRA and CDR2 is YSYEKL. The CDR3 DNA sequence: TGCGCCAGCAGCCGCTTCACCAAGGAACAGCCCCAGCATTTT. Translation: CASSRFTKEQPQHF.

In this sample, this clonotype turned up a few times. The chain links TRBV6-6 to TRBJ1-4; 8 bases fit TRBD1. This CDR3 is 13 amino acids long. Trimming took 4 bases from V and 6 from J; bases not matched to a gene: 1. CDR1 and CDR2 from the germline V gene are MNHNY and SVGAGI (reference sequence). CDR3 in DNA: TGTGCCAGCAGTTTACAGGGGGATGAAAAACTGTTTTTT. Residues: CASSLQGDEKLFF.

The genes are TRBV20-1 and TRBJ2-2; TRBD2 aligns across 10 bases. Trimming removed 1 base from V and 8 bases from J; junction bases left unmatched: 7. Per germline, CDR1 DFQATT and CDR2 SNEGSKA (reference sequence). The CDR3 has 15 residues. This CDR3 reads CSARGTSGPGGELFF. DNA for the CDR3: TGCAGTGCTAGAGGGACTAGCGGCCCAGGGGGGGAGCTGTTTTTT.

This clonotype showed up just a few times. The chain has TRBV19 and TRBJ1-5, with 7 bases identical to TRBD1. The CDR3 extends over 13 amino acids. V shed 3 bases and J 10 bases; nucleotides not matched to a gene: 6. Germline V CDR1 and CDR2: LNHDA, SQIVND (reference sequence). CDR3 residues: CASSISAGGPQHF. The CDR3 nucleotides are TGTGCCAGTAGTATTTCGGCAGGGGGTCCCCAGCATTTT.

This clonotype was found many times. V is TRBV12-3 or TRBV12-4 and J is TRBJ2-2; tentatively, D is TRBD1 (5 bases). Trimming removed 5 bases at V and 3 bases at J, with 13 bases between. This CDR3 has 15 amino acids. In DNA, the CDR3 is TGTGCCAGCAGTACCTGGGAAGGGGACACCGGGGAGCTGTTTTTT. It codes for CASSTWEGDTGELFF.

This clonotype has a count of ten or more. The CDR3 sequence: CASSLVSLAGGGDTQYF. DNA for the CDR3: TGTGCCAGCAGCTTAGTCTCCCTAGCGGGAGGTGGAGATACGCAGTATTTT. V is TRBV7-2 and J is TRBJ2-3, with 11 bases identical to TRBD2. Germline V gene lookup returns CDR1 SGHTA and CDR2 FQGNSA. Trimming at V came to 1 base and at J to 5 bases, leaving 8 bases not matched to a gene. This CDR3 is 17 amino acids long.

Only a few counts were recorded for this clonotype. The chain has TRBV24-1 and TRBJ2-3, with 10 nucleotides matching TRBD2. With V trimmed by 4 bases and J by 8 bases, 2 bases remained unmatched. CDR1 is KGHDR and CDR2 is SFDVKD in the germline V gene. This CDR3 contains 13 residues. Here the CDR3 reads CATSELAGTTQYF. The CDR3 DNA is TGTGCCACCAGTGAACTAGCGGGAACTACGCAGTATTTT.